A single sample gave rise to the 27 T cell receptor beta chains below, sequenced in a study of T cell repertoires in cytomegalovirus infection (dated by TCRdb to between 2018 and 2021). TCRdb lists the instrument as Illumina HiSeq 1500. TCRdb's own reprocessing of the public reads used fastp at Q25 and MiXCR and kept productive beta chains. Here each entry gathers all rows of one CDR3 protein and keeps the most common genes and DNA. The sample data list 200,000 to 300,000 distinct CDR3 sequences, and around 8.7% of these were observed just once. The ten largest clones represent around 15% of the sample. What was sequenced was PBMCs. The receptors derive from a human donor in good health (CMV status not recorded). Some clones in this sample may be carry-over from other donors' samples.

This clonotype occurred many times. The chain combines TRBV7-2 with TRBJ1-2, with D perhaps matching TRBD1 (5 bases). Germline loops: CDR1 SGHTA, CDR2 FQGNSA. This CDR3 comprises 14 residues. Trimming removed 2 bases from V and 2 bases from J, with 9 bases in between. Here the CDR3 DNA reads TGTGCCAGCAGCTTAAGACAGAGCAACTATGGCTACACCTTC. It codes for CASSLRQSNYGYTF.

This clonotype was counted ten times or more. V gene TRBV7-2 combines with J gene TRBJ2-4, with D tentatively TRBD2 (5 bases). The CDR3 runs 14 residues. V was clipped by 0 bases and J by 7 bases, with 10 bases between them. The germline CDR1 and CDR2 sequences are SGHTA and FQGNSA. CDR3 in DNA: TGTGCCAGCAGCTTAGCGGTGGGAGAGAACATTCAGTACTTC. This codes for CASSLAVGENIQYF.

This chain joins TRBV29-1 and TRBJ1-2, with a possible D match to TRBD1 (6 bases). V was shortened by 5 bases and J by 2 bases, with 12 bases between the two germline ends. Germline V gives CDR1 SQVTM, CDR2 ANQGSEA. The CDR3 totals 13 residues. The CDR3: CSVKKDSNYGYTF. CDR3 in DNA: TGCAGCGTTAAAAAGGACAGCAACTATGGCTACACCTTC.

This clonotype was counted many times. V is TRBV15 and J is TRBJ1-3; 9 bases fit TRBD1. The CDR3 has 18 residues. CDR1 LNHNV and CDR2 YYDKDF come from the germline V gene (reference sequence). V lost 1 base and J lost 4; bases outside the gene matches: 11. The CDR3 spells CATSRVVNTGGFGNTIYF. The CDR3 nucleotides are TGTGCCACCAGCAGAGTCGTCAATACAGGGGGCTTCGGAAACACCATATATTTT.

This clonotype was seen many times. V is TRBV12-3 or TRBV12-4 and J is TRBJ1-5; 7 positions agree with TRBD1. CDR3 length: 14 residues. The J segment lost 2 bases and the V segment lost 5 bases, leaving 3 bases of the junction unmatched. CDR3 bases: TGTGCCAGCAGTCCCGGACAGGGCAATCAGCCCCAGCATTTT. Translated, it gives CASSPGQGNQPQHF.

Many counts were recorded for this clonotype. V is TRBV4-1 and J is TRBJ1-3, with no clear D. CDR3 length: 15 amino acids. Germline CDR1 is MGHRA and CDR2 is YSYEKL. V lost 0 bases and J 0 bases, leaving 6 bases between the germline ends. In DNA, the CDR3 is TGCGCCAGCAGCCAAGAACAGTACTCTGGAAACACCATATATTTT. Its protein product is CASSQEQYSGNTIYF.

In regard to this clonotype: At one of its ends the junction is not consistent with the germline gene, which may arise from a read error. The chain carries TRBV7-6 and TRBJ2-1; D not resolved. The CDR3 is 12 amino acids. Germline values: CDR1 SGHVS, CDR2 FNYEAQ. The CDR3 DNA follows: TGTGCCAGCTCCCTCCTCGGCAATGGGCAGTTCTTC. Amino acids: CASSLLGNGQFF. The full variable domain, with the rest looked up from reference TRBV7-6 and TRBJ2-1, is GAGVSQSPRYKVTKRGQDVALRCDPISGHVSLYWYRQALGQGPEFLTYFNYEAQQDKSGLPNDRFSAERPEGSISTLTIQRTEQRDSAMYRCASSLLGNGQFFGPGTRLTVL.

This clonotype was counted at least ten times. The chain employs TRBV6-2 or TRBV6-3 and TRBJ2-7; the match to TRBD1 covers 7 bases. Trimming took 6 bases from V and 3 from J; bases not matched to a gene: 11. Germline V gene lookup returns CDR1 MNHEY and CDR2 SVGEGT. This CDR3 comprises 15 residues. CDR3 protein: CASSWLRQGDYEQYF. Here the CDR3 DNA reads TGTGCCAGCAGCTGGCTAAGGCAGGGGGACTACGAGCAGTACTTC.

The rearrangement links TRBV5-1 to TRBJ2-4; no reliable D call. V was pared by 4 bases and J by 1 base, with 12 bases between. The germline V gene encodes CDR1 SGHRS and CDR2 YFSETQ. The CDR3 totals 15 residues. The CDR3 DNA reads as TGCGCCAGCAGCCCCCTGGAGACGGCCAAAAACATTCAGTACTTC. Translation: CASSPLETAKNIQYF.

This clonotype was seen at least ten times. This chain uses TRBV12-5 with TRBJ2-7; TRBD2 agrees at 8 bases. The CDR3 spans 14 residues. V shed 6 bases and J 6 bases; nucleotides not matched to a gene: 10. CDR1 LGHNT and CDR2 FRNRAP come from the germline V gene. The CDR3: CASGPSAGVREQYF. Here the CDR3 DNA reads TGTGCTAGTGGCCCTTCAGCGGGAGTGCGCGAGCAGTACTTC. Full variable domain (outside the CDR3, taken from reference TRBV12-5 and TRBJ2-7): DARVTQTPRHKVTEMGQEVTMRCQPILGHNTVFWYRQTMMQGLELLAYFRNRAPLDDSGMPKDRFSAEMPDATLATLKIQPSEPRDSAVYFCASGPSAGVREQYFGPGTRLTVT.

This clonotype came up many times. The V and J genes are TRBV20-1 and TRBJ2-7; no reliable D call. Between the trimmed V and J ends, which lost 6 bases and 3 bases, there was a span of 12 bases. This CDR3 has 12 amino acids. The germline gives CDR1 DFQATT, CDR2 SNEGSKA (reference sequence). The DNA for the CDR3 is TGCAGTGCCCTTATGCAGGACTACGAGCAGTACTTC. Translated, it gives CSALMQDYEQYF.

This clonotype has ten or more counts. The CDR3 sequence: CASSLATGYQPQHF. The CDR3 coding sequence is TGTGCCAGCAGCTTAGCGACAGGGTATCAGCCCCAGCATTTT. The V call is TRBV7-2, the J call TRBJ1-5, with 7 bases identical to TRBD1. From germline, CDR1 is SGHTA and CDR2 FQGNSA. This CDR3 is 14 amino acids long. With 0 bases clipped from V and 5 bases from J, the junction kept 1 base outside the gene matches.

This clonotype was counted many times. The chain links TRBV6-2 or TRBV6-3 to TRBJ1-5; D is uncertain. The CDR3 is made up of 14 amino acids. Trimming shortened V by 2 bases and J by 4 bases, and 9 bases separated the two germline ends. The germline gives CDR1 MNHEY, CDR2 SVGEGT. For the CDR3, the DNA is TGTGCCAGCAGTTACGATTCTCTAAATCAGCCCCAGCATTTT. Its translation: CASSYDSLNQPQHF.

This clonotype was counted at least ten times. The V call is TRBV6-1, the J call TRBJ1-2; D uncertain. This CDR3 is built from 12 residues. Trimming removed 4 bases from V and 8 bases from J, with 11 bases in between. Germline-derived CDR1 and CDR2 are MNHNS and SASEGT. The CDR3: CASSGLARGYTF. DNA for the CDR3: TGTGCCAGCAGTGGGCTGGCGAGGGGCTACACCTTC.

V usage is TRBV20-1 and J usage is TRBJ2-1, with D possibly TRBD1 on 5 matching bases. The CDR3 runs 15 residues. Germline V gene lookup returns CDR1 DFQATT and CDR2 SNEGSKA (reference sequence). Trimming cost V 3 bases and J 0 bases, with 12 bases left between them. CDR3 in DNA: TGCAGTGCTAGGCAGGGCGGTAGCTCCTACAATGAGCAGTTCTTC. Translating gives CSARQGGSSYNEQFF.

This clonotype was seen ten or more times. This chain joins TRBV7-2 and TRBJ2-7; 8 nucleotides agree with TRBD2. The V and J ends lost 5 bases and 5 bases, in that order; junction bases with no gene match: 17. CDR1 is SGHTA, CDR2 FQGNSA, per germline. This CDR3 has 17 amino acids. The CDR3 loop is CASSPRGSGGLVDEQYF. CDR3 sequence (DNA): TGTGCCAGCAGCCCTAGGGGGAGCGGGGGCCTCGTTGACGAGCAGTACTTC. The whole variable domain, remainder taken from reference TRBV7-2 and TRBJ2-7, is GAGVSQSPSNKVTEKGKDVELRCDPISGHTALYWYRQSLGQGLEFLIYFQGNSAPDKSGLPSDRFSAERTGGSVSTLTIQRTQQEDSAVYLCASSPRGSGGLVDEQYFGPGTRLTVT.

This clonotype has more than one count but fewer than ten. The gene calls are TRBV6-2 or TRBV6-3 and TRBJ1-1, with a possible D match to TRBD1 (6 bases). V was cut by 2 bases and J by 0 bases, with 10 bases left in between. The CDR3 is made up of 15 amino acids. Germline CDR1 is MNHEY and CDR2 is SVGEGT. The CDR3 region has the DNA TGTGCCAGCAGTTACGGGGGCATCATGAACACTGAAGCTTTCTTT. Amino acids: CASSYGGIMNTEAFF.

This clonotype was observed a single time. The CDR3 reads CASRSTEKLFF. CDR3 bases: TGTGCCAGCAGGTCAACGGAAAAACTGTTTTTT. The chain joins TRBV9 to TRBJ1-4; D remains ambiguous. Deletions cut 5 bases from V and 8 bases from J, with 7 bases between. The CDR3 totals 11 residues. In germline, CDR1 is SGDLS, CDR2 YYNGEE.

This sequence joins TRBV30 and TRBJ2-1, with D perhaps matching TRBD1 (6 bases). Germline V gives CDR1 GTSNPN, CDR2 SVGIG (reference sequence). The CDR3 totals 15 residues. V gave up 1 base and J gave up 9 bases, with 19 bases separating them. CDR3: CAWSASQQGMGEQFF. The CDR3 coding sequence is TGTGCCTGGAGTGCGTCTCAACAGGGAATGGGTGAGCAGTTCTTC.

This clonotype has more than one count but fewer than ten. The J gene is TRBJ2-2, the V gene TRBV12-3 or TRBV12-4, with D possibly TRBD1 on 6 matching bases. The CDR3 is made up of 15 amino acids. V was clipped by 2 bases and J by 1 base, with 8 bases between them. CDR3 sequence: CASSLPTGNTGELFF. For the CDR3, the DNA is TGTGCCAGCAGTTTACCGACAGGGAACACCGGGGAGCTGTTTTTT.

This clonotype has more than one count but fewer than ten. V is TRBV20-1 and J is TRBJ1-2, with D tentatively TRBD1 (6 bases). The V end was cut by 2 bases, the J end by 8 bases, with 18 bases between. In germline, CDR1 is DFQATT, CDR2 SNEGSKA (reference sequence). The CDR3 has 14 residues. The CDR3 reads CSARTRTDLGGYTF. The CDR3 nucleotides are TGCAGTGCTAGAACCCGGACAGACCTGGGGGGCTACACCTTC.

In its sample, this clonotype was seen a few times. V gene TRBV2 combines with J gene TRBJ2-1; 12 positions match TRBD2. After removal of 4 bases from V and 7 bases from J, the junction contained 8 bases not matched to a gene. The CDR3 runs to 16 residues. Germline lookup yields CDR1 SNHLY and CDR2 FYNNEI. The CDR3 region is CASSVSSGGARNEQFF. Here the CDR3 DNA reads TGTGCCAGCAGTGTTTCTAGCGGGGGGGCCCGGAATGAGCAGTTCTTC.

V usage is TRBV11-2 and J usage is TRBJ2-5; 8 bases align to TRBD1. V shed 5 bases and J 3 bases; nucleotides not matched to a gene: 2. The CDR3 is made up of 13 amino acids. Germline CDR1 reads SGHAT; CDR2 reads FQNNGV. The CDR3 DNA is TGTGCCAGCAGCCAGGGGGCCAAAGAGACCCAGTACTTC. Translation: CASSQGAKETQYF. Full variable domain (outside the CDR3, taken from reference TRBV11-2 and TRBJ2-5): EAGVAQSPRYKIIEKRQSVAFWCNPISGHATLYWYQQILGQGPKLLIQFQNNGVVDDSQLPKDRFSAERLKGVDSTLKIQPAKLEDSAVYLCASSQGAKETQYFGPGTRLLVL.

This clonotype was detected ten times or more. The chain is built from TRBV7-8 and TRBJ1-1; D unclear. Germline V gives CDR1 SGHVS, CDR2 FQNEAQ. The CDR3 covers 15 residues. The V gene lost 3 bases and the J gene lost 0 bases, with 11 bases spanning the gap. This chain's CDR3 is CASSFQRVMNTEAFF. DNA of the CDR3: TGTGCCAGCAGCTTCCAGAGGGTTATGAACACTGAAGCTTTCTTT. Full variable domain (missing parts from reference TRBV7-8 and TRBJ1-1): GAGVSQSPRYKVAKRGQDVALRCDPISGHVSLFWYQQALGQGPEFLTYFQNEAQLDKSGLPSDRFFAERPEGSVSTLKIQRTQQEDSAVYLCASSFQRVMNTEAFFGQGTRLTVV.

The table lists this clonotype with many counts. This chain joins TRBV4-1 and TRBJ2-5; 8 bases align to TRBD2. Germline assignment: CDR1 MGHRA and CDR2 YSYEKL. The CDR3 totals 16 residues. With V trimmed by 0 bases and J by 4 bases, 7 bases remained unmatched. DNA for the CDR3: TGCGCCAGCAGCCAAGATCCGGGACTAGTATTAGAGACCCAGTACTTC. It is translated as CASSQDPGLVLETQYF.

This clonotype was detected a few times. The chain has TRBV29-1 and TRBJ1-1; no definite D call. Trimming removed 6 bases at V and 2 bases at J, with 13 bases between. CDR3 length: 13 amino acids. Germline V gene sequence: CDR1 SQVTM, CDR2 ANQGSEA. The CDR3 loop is CSVSAYTNTEAFF. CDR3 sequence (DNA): TGCAGCGTCAGCGCTTACACCAACACTGAAGCTTTCTTT.

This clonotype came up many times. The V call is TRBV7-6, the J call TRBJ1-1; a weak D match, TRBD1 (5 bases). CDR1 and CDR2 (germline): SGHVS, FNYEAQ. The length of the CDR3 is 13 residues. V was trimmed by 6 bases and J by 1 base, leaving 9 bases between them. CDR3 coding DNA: TGTGCCAGCAGTGGGACGGCGAACACTGAAGCTTTCTTT. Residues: CASSGTANTEAFF.